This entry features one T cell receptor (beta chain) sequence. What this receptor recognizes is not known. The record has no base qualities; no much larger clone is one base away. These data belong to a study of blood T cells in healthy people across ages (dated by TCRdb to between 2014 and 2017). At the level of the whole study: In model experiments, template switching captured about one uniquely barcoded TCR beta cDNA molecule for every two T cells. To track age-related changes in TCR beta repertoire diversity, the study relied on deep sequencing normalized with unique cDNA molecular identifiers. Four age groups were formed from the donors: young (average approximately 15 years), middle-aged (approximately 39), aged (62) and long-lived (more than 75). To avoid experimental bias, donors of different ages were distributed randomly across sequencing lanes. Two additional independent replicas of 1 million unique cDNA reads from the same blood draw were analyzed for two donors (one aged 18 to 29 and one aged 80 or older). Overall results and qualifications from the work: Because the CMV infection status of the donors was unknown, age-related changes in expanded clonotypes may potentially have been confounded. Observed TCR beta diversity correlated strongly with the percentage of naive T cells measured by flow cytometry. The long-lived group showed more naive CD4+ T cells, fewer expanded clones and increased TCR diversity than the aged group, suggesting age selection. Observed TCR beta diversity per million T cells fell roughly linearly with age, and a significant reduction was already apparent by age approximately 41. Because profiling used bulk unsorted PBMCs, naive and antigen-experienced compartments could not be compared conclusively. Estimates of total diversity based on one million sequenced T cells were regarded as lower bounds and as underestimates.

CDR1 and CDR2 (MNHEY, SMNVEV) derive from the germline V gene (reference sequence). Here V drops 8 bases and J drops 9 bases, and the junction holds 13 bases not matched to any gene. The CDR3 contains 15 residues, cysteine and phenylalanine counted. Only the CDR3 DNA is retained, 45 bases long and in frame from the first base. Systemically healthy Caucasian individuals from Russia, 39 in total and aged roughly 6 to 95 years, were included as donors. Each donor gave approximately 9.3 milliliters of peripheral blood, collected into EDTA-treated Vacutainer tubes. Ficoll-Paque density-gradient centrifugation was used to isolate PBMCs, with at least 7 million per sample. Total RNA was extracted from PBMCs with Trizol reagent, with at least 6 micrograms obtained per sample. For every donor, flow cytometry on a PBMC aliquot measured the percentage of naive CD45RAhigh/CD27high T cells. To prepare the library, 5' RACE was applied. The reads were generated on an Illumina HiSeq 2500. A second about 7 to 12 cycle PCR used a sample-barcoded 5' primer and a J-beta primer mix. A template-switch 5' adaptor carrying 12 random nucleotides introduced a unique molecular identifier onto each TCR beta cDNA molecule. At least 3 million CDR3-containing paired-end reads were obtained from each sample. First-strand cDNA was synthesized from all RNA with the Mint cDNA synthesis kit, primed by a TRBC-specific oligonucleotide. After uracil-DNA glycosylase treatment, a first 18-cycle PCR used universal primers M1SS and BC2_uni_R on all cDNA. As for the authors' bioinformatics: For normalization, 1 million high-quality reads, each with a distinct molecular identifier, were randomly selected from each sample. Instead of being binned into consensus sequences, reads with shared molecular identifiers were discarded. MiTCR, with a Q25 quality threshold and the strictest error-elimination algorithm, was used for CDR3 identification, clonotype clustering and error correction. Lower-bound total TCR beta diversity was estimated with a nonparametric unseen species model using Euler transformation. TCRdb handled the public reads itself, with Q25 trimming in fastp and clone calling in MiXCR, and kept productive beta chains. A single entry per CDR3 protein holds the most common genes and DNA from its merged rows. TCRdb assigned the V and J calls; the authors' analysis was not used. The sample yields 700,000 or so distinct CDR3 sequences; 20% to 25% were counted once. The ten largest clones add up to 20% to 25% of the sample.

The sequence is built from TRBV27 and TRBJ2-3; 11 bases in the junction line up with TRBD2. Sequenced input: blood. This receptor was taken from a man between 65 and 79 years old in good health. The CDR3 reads CASSQRTSGSSTQYF. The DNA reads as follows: TGTGCCAGCTCCCAACGGACTAGCGGGTCCTCCACGCAGTATTTT.